The clone carrying this T cell receptor (beta chain) has a count of ten or more. Its antigen is unknown. The sample comes from a study of T cell repertoires in cytomegalovirus infection. Study-wide context: Selection of CMV epitopes for the study included recently identified HLA-C-restricted and well-studied HLA-B-restricted ones. In public TCR beta signatures, there were indications of both CMV infection and matching HLA type.

Findings and limits, study-wide: Carriers of CMV plus the relevant HLA were identified by cumulative public TCR beta family frequency. Dominating the ex vivo response were TCR beta clonotypes that were CMV-specific and HLA-C-restricted.

TCRdb redid the calling of the reads with MiXCR, one entry per CDR3 protein. The sample holds 700,000 to 850,000 distinct CDR3 sequences, roughly 33% seen once. The CDR3 extends over 17 amino acids. Germline V gives CDR1 SGHTA, CDR2 FQGNSA. J was trimmed by 1 base and V by 4 bases; bases with no gene match: 7. The sequence was collected from a human donor in good health (CMV status not recorded). Some clones in this sample may be carry-over from other donors' samples. This sequence joins TRBV7-2 and TRBJ2-2; 9 nucleotides align to TRBD2. The material sequenced was cultured CD8+ T cells from PBMCs, taken from culture after CMV antigen stimulation. CDR3 in amino acids: CASSSGLAAGNTGELFF. The CDR3 DNA is TGTGCCAGCAGCTCGGGACTAGCTGCGGGGAACACCGGGGAGCTGTTTTTT.